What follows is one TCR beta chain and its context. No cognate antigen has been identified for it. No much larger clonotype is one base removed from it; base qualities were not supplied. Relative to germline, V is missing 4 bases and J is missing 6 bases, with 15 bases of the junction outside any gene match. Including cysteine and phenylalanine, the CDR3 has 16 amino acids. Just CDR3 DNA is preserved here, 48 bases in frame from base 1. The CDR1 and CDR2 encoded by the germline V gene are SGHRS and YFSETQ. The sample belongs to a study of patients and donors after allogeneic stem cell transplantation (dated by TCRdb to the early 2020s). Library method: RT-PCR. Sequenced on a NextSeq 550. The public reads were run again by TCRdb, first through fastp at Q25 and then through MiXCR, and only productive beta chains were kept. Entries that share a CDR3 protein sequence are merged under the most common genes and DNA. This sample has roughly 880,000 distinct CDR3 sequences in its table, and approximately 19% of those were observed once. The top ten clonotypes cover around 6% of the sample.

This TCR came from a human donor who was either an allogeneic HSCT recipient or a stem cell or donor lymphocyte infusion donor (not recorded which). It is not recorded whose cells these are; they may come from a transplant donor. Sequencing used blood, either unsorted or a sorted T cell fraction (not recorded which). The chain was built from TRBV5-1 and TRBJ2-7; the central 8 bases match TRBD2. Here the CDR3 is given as CASSEGSGGRFGEQYF. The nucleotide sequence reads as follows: TGCGCCAGCAGCGAGGGCTCTGGCGGGAGGTTCGGCGAGCAGTACTTC.